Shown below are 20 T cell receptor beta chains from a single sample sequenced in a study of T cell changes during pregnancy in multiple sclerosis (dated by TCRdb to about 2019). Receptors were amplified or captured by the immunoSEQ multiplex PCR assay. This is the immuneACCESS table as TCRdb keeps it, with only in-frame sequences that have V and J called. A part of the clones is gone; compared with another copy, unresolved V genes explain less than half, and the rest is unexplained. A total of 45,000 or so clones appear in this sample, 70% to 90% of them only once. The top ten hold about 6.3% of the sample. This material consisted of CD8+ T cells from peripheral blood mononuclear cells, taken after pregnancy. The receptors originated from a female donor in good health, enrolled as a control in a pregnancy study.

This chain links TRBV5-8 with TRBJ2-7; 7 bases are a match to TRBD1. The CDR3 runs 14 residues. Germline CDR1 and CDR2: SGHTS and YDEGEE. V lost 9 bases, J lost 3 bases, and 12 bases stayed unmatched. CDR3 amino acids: CAIDFRDRVYEQYF. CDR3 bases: TGTGCCATCGATTTTAGAGACAGGGTCTACGAGCAGTACTTC.

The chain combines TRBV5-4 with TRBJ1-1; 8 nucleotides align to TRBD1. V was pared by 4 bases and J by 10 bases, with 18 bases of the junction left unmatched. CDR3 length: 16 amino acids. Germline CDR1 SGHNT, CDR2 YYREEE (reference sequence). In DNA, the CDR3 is TGTGCCAGCAGCCAGGGGGCAGGGAAACTGATTTTTTCAGCTTTCTTT. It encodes CASSQGAGKLIFSAFF.

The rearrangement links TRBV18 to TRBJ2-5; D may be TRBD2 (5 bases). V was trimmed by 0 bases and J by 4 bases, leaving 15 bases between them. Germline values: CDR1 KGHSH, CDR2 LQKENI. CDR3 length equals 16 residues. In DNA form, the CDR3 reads TGTGCCAGCTCACCACCTTCTACCGAGGGCGGAGAGACCCAGTACTTC. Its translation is CASSPPSTEGGETQYF.

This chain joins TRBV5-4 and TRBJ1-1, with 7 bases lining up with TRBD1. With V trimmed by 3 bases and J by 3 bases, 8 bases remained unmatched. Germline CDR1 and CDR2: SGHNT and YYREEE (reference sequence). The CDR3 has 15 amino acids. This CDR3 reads CASSWDSEGDTEAFF. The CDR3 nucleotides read TGTGCCAGCAGCTGGGACAGTGAAGGGGACACTGAAGCTTTCTTT.

In DNA, the CDR3 is TGTGCCACAGGGGGGTCTGACTACGAGCAGTACTTC. Protein product: CATGGSDYEQYF. The chain uses TRBV10-3 and TRBJ2-7; maybe TRBD1 (7 bases). This CDR3 contains 12 residues. CDR1 and CDR2 (germline): ENHRY, SYGVKD. V was pared by 10 bases and J by 3 bases, with 13 bases between.

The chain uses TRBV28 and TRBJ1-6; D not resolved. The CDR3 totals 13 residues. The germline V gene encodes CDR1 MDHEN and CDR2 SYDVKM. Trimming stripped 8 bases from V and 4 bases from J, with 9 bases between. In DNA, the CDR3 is TGTGCCAGCGCAGGCCCATATAATTCACCCCTCCACTTT. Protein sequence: CASAGPYNSPLHF. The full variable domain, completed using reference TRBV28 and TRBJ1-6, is DVKVTQSSRYLVKRTGEKVFLECVQDMDHENMFWYRQDPGLGLRLIYFSYDVKMKEKGDIPEGYSVSREKKERFSLILESASTNQTSMYLCASAGPYNSPLHFGNGTRLTVT.

The CDR3 protein is CASSEQGTRGETQYF. In nucleotides, the CDR3 is TGTGCCAGCAGTGAGCAGGGTACGCGGGGAGAGACCCAGTACTTC. This sequence joins TRBV2 and TRBJ2-5; D is perhaps TRBD2 (6 bases). Germline values: CDR1 SNHLY, CDR2 FYNNEI. V lost 3 bases and J lost 4, with 15 bases in between. This CDR3 has 15 amino acids.

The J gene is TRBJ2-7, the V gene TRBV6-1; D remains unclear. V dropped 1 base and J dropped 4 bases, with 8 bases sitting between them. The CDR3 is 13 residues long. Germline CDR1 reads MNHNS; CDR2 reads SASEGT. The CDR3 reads CASSEGPPYEQYF. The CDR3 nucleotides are TGTGCCAGCAGTGAAGGGCCCCCTTACGAGCAGTACTTC.

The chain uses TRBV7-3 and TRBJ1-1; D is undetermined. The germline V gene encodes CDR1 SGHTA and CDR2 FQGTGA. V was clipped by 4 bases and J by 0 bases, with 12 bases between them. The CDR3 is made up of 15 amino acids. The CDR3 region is CASSSGTDLNTEAFF. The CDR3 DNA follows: TGTGCCAGCAGCTCCGGCACTGACTTGAACACTGAAGCTTTCTTT. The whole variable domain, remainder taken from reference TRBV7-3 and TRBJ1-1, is GAGVSQTPSNKVTEKGKYVELRCDPISGHTALYWYRQSLGQGPEFLIYFQGTGAADDSGLPNDRFFAVRPEGSVSTLKIQRTERGDSAVYLCASSSGTDLNTEAFFGQGTRLTVV.

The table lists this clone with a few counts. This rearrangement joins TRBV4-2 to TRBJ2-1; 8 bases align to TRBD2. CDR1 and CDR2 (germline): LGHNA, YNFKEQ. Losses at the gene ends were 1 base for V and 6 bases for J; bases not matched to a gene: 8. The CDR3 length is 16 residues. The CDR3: CASSQGLGGARNEQFF. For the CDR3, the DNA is TGTGCCAGCAGCCAAGGACTCGGGGGGGCTCGCAATGAGCAGTTCTTC.

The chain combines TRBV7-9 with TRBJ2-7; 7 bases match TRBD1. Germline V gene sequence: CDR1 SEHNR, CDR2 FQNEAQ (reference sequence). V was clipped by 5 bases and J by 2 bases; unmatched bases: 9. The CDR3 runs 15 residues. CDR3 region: CASSHRDSRPYEQYF. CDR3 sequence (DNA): TGTGCCAGCAGCCACCGGGACAGCCGACCCTACGAGCAGTACTTC.

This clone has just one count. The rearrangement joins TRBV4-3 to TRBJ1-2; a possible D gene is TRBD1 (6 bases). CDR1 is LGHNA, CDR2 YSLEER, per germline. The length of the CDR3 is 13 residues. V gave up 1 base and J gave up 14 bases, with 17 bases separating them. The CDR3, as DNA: TGCGCCAGCAGCCAAGGGTTGGCAGGGGTGACAACCTTC. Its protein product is CASSQGLAGVTTF.

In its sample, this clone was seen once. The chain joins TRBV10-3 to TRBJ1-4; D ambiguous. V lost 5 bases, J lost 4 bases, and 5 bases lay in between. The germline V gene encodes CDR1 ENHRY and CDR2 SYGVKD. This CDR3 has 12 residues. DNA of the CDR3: TGTGCCATCAGTCACGGTAATGAAAAACTGTTTTTT. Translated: CAISHGNEKLFF.

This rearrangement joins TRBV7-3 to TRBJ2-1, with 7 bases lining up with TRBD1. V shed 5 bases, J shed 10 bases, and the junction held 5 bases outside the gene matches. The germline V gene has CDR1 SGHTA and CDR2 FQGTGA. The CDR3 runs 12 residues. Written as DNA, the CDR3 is TGTGCCAGCAGCCATTTGGACAGGGAGCAGTTCTTC. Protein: CASSHLDREQFF.

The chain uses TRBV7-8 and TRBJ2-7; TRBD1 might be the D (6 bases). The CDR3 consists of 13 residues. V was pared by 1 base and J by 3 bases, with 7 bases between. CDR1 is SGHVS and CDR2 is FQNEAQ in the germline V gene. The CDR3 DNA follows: TGTGCCAGCAGCTTAGGACAGGACTACGAGCAGTACTTC. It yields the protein CASSLGQDYEQYF.

Written as DNA, the CDR3 is TGTGCCTGGAGTGTACTCGGAGCGGCTTACCAAGAGACCCAGTACTTC. Translation gives CAWSVLGAAYQETQYF. V is TRBV30 and J is TRBJ2-5; D perhaps matches TRBD2 (5 bases). The V end was cut by 0 bases, the J end by 0 bases, with 14 bases between. The germline V gene has CDR1 GTSNPN and CDR2 SVGIG (reference sequence). The CDR3 has 16 amino acids.

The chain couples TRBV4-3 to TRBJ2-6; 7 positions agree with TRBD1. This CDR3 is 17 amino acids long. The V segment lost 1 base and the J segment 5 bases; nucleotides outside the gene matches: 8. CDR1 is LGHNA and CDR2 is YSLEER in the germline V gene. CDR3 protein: CASSQVPETGWANVLTF. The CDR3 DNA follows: TGCGCCAGCAGCCAAGTTCCGGAGACAGGGTGGGCCAACGTCCTGACTTTC.

CDR3 sequence: CASSQEGQSNEKLFF. In DNA form, the CDR3 reads TGTGCCAGCAGCCAAGAAGGACAGAGTAATGAAAAACTGTTTTTT. This rearrangement joins TRBV4-2 to TRBJ1-4, with a weak D call TRBD1 (6 bases). Germline V gives CDR1 LGHNA, CDR2 YNFKEQ. The CDR3 runs to 15 residues. V was trimmed by 0 bases and J by 4 bases, leaving 9 bases between them.

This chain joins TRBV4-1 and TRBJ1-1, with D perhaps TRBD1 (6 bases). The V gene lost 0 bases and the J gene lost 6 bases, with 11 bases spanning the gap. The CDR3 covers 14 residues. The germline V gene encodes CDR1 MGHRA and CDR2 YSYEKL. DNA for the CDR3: TGCGCCAGCAGCCAAGAACTGGGGGCTTCTGAAGCTTTCTTT. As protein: CASSQELGASEAFF.

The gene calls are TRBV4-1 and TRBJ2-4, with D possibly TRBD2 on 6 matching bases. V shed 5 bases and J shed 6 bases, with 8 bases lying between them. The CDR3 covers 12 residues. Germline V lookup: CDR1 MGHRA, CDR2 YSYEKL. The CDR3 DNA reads TGCGCCAGCAGCGGGACTGCAAACATTCAGTACTTC. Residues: CASSGTANIQYF.